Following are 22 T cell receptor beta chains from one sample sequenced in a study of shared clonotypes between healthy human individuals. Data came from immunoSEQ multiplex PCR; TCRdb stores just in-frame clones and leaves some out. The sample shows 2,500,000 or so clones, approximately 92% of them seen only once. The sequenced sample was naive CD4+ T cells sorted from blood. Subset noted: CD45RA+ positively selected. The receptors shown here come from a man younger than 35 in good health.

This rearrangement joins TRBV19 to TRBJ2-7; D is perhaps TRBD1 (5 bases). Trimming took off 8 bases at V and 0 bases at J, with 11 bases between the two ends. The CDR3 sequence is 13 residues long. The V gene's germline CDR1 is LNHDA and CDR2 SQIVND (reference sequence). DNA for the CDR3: TGTGCCAGTTCCTCCCAGGGCTCCTACGAGCAGTACTTC. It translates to CASSSQGSYEQYF.

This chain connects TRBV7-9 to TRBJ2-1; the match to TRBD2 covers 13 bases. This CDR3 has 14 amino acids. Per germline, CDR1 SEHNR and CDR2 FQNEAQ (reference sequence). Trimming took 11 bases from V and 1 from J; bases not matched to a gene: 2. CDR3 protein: CAGGLAGSYNEQFF. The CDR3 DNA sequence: TGTGCCGGGGGACTAGCGGGATCCTACAATGAGCAGTTCTTC.

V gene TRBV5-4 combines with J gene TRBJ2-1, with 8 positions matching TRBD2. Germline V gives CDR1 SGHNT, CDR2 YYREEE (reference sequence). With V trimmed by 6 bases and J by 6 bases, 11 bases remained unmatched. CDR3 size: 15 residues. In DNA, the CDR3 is TGTGCCAGCATCCACAGCGGGAGTGTAGGCAATGAGCAGTTCTTC. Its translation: CASIHSGSVGNEQFF.

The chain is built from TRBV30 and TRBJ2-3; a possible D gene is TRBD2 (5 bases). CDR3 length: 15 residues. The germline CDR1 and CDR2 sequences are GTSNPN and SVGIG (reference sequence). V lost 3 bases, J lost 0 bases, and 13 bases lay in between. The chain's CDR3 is CAWRSGVKSTDTQYF. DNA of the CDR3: TGTGCCTGGAGATCCGGGGTCAAGAGCACAGATACGCAGTATTTT. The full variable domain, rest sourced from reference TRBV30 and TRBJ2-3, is SQTIHQWPATLVQPVGSPLSLECTVEGTSNPNLYWYRQAAGRGLQLLFYSVGIGQISSEVPQNLSASRPQDRQFILSSKKLLLSDSGFYLCAWRSGVKSTDTQYFGPGTRLTVL.

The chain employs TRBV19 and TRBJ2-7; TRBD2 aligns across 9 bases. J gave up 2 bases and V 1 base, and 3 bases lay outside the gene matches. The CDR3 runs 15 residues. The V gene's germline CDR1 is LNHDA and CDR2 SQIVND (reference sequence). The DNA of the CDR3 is TGTGCCAGTAGTATAGGACTAGCGGCCACCTACGAGCAGTACTTC. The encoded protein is CASSIGLAATYEQYF.

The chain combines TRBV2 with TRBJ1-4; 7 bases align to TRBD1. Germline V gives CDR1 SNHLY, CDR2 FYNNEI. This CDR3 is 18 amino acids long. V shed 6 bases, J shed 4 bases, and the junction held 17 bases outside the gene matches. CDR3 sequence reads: CASRLGAGQTLINEKLFF. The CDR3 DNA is TGTGCCAGCAGGTTGGGAGCGGGACAGACGTTAATTAATGAAAAACTGTTTTTT.

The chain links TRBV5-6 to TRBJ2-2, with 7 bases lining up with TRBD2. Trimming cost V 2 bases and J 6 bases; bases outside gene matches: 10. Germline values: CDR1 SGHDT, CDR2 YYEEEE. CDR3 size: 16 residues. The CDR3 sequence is CASSFGWREKAGELFF. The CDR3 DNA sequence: TGTGCCAGCAGCTTTGGGTGGCGGGAGAAGGCCGGGGAGCTGTTTTTT.

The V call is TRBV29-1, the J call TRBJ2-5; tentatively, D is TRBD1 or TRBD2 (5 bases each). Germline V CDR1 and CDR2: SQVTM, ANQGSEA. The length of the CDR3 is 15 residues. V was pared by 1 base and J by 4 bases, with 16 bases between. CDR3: CSVEAPAGTRETQYF. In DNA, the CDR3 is TGCAGCGTTGAAGCCCCCGCCGGGACGAGAGAGACCCAGTACTTC.

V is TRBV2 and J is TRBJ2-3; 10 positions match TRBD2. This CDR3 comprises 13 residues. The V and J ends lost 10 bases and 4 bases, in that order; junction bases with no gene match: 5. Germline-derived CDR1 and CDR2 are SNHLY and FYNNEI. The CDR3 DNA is TGTGCCACCCTCCTAGCGGGAGCAGATACGCAGTATTTT. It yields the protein CATLLAGADTQYF. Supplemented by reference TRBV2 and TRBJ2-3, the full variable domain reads EPEVTQTPSHQVTQMGQEVILRCVPISNHLYFYWYRQILGQKVEFLVSFYNNEISEKSEIFDDQFSVERPDGSNFTLKIRSTKLEDSAMYFCATLLAGADTQYFGPGTRLTVL.

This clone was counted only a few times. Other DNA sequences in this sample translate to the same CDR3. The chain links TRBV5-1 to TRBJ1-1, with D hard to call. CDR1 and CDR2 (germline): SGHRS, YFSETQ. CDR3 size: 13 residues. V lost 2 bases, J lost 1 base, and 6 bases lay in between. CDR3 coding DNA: TGCGCCAGCAGCTTCACGGGGAACACTGAAGCTTTCTTT. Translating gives CASSFTGNTEAFF.

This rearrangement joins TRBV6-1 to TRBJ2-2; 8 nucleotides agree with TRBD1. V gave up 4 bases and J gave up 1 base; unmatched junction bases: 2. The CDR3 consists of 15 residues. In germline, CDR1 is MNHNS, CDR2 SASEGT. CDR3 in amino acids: CASSGGQVNTGELFF. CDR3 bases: TGTGCCAGCAGTGGGGGACAGGTGAACACCGGGGAGCTGTTTTTT.

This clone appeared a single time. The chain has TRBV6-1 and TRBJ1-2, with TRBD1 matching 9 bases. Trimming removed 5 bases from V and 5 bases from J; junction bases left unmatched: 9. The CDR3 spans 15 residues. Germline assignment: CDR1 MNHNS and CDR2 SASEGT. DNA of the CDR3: TGTGCCAGCAGTTTCGACAGGGGGAATTGGTATGGCTACACCTTC. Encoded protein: CASSFDRGNWYGYTF.

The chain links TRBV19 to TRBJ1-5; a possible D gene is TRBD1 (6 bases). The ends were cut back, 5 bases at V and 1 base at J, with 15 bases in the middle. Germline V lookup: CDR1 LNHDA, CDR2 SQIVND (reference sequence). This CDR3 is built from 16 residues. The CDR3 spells CASSVLQGISNQPQHF. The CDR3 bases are TGTGCCAGTAGTGTATTACAGGGTATCAGCAATCAGCCCCAGCATTTT.

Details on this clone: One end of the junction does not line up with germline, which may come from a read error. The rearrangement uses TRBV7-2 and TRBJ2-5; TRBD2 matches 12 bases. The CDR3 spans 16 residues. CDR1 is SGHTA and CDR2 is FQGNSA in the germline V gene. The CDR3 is CASSLGTLAGGPFPHF. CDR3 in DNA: TGTGCCAGCAGCTTAGGAACCCTAGCGGGGGGGCCGTTTCCCCACTTC.

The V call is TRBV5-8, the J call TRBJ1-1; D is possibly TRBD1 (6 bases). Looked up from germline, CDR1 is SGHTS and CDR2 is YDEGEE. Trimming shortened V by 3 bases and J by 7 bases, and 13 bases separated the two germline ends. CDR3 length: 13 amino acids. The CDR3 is CASSSDSDREAFF. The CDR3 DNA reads TGTGCCAGCAGCTCGGACAGCGACCGTGAAGCTTTCTTT.

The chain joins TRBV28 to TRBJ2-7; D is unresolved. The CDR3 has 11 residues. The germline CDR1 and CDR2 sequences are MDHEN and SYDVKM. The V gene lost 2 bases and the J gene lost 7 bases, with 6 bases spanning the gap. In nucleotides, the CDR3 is TGTGCCAGCAGTTTAAGAAAAGAGCAGTACTTC. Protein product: CASSLRKEQYF.

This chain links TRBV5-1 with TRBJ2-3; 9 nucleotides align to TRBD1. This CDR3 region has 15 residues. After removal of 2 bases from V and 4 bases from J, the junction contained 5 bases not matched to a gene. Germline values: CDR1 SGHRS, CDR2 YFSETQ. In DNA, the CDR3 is TGCGCCAGCAGCTTCGGGGACAGGGCCCCAGATACGCAGTATTTT. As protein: CASSFGDRAPDTQYF.

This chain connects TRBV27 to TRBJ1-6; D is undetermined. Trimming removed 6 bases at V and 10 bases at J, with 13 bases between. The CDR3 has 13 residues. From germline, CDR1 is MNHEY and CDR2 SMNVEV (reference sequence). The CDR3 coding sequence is TGTGCCAGCAGCCGAGCGTTTGGGTCACCCCTCCACTTT. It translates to CASSRAFGSPLHF.

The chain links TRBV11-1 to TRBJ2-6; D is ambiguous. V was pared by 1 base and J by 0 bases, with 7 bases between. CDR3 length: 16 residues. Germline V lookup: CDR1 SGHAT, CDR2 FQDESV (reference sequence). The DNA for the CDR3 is TGTGCCAGCAGCTTAGATTGGGTCTCTGGGGCCAACGTCCTGACTTTC. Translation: CASSLDWVSGANVLTF. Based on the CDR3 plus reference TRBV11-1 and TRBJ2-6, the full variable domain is EAEVAQSPRYKITEKSQAVAFWCDPISGHATLYWYRQILGQGPELLVQFQDESVVDDSQLPKDRFSAERLKGVDSTLKIQPAELGDSAMYLCASSLDWVSGANVLTFGAGSRLTVL.

The CDR3 loop is CASSVVWGATGANVLTF. The CDR3 bases are TGTGCCAGCAGTGTAGTGTGGGGGGCGACTGGGGCCAACGTCCTGACTTTC. The chain joins TRBV6-1 to TRBJ2-6, with D perhaps matching TRBD1 or TRBD2 (6 bases each). Trimming cost V 4 bases and J 2 bases, with 15 bases left between them. The germline V gene has CDR1 MNHNS and CDR2 SASEGT. This CDR3 has 17 residues.

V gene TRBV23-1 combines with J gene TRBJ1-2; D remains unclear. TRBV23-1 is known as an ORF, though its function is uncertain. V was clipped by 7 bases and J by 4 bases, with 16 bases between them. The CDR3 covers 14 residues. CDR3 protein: CASTPAGPIYGYTF. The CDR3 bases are TGCGCCAGCACCCCGGCTGGGCCAATCTATGGCTACACCTTC.

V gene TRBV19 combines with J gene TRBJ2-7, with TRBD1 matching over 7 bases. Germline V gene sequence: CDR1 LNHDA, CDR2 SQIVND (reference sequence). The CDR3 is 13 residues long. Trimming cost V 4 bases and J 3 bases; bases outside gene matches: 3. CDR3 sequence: CASSTGGRYEQYF. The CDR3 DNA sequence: TGTGCCAGTAGTACAGGGGGACGCTACGAGCAGTACTTC.